This TCR beta chain stems from a study of blood T cell repertoires in COVID-19. The CDR3 has 12 amino acids. With 4 bases removed from V and 8 bases from J, the gap between germline ends came to 10 bases. In germline, CDR1 is SGHRS, CDR2 YFSETQ. Notes on this clone: The same CDR3 arises from other DNA sequences in this sample as well.

Clones were read by immunoSEQ multiplex PCR, and TCRdb kept only the in-frame ones, dropping some. The table shows 70,000 to 90,000 clones, with 75% to 90% occurring only once. The TCR sequence derives from a man between 60 and 70 years old with acute or convalescent COVID-19. The rearrangement uses TRBV5-1 and TRBJ2-1; possible D gene TRBD1, 5 bases. Sequencing was done on a sample of peripheral blood. For the CDR3, the DNA is TGCGCCAGCAGCCTAAAAGGGGATGAGCAGTTCTTC. Its protein product is CASSLKGDEQFF.